The 4 T cell receptor beta chains below come from one sample, sequenced in a study of T cells after yellow fever vaccination. Via MiXCR, TCRdb re-called the 5' RACE reads, giving one row per CDR3 protein. The data hold approximately 160,000 distinct CDR3 sequences, with roughly 9% observed a single time. Sequencing was performed on CD8+ T cells sorted from PBMCs, taken 45 days after the yellow fever booster vaccination. These receptors were taken from a young man who received the YFV17D yellow fever vaccine.

The chain couples TRBV7-9 to TRBJ1-1; 7 bases fit TRBD1. The CDR3 has 15 amino acids. In germline, CDR1 is SEHNR, CDR2 FQNEAQ (reference sequence). V trimming: 5 bases; J trimming: 1 base; junction bases outside the gene matches: 7. The CDR3 sequence: CASSPTGAPNTEAFF. CDR3 nucleotides: TGTGCCAGCAGCCCTACAGGGGCCCCGAACACTGAAGCTTTCTTT.

The V and J genes are TRBV5-4 and TRBJ2-3; 11 nucleotides align to TRBD2. CDR3 length equals 15 residues. CDR1 and CDR2 (germline): SGHNT, YYREEE (reference sequence). V trimming: 2 bases; J trimming: 2 bases; junction bases outside the gene matches: 1. DNA of the CDR3: TGTGCCAGCAGCTTTAGCGGGGGGGCCACAGATACGCAGTATTTT. Encoded protein: CASSFSGGATDTQYF. The whole variable domain, filled in from reference TRBV5-4 and TRBJ2-3, reads ETGVTQSPTHLIKTRGQQVTLRCSSQSGHNTVSWYQQALGQGPQFIFQYYREEENGRGNFPPRFSGLQFPNYSSELNVNALELDDSALYLCASSFSGGATDTQYFGPGTRLTVL.

In its sample, this clonotype was seen a few times. The V gene is TRBV6-2 or TRBV6-3, the J gene TRBJ1-4; no definite D call. Germline CDR1 and CDR2: MNHEY and SVGEGT. V lost 4 bases, J lost 7 bases, and 19 bases lay in between. This CDR3 spans 16 amino acids. The CDR3 sequence: CASSSRGRLDTEKLFF. CDR3 nucleotide sequence: TGTGCCAGCAGTTCGAGAGGACGTCTCGACACTGAAAAACTGTTTTTT.

This chain connects TRBV7-6 to TRBJ1-1, with D perhaps matching TRBD1 (5 bases). The CDR3 extends over 13 amino acids. Germline V gene data show CDR1 as SGHVS and CDR2 as FNYEAQ. The V end was cut by 7 bases, the J end by 1 base, with 10 bases between. CDR3 in amino acids: CASTLGENTEAFF. In nucleotides, the CDR3 is TGTGCCAGCACCCTAGGGGAGAACACTGAAGCTTTCTTT.